This TCR beta chain was sequenced for a study of shared clonotypes between healthy human individuals. Whole-study findings and limits: Non-shared clonotypes had lower generation probabilities than clonotypes shared by all four sorted-subset donors.

This CDR3 has 13 amino acids. The germline V and J ends were trimmed by 5 bases and 7 bases, with 14 bases remaining between them. Germline assignment: CDR1 SGHVS and CDR2 FQNEAQ. Details on this clone: The antigen is undetermined.

The assay was immunoSEQ multiplex PCR, and TCRdb's table has in-frame clones only and misses some. The sample holds a few hundred thousand clones, under 80% seen once. Sequenced material: memory CD4+ T cells sorted from blood. The subset: CD45RA-negative fraction. This sequence originates from a man between 25 and 39 years old in good health. J is TRBJ1-2 and V is TRBV7-8, with no clear D. DNA for the CDR3: TGTGCCAGCAGCCCCTGGGAGGGAGGTGGCTACACCTTC. Translating gives CASSPWEGGGYTF.